What follows are 26 T cell receptor beta chains derived from one specimen sequenced in a study of human T cells and chemical hapten exposure. TCRdb recomputed calls from the RACE reads with MiXCR, one row per CDR3 protein. The sample lists roughly 90,000 distinct CDR3 sequences, approximately 11% occurring once. Described time point: patch test 3, about 24 weeks after DPC sensitization. The treatment denotes: therapeutic diphenylcyclopropenone sensitization with weekly scalp DPC. The material was whole blood, obtained in connection with sensitization to the hapten diphenylcyclopropenone (DPC). The source of these receptors is a woman in her 30s with alopecia areata. Some clones in this sample may be carry-over from other donors' samples.

The chain links TRBV27 to TRBJ1-5; the D gene is possibly TRBD1 (5 bases). The CDR3 totals 15 residues. V lost 3 bases and J 5 bases, leaving 14 bases between the germline ends. Germline loops: CDR1 MNHEY, CDR2 SMNVEV (reference sequence). CDR3 nucleotides: TGTGCCAGCAGTTTGCGGGGGATTTCCGATCAGCCCCAGCATTTT. Protein sequence: CASSLRGISDQPQHF.

The V gene is TRBV5-4, the J gene TRBJ2-4; D could derive from TRBD1 or TRBD2 (5 bases each). Germline CDR1 and CDR2: SGHNT and YYREEE (reference sequence). The V and J ends lost 4 bases and 0 bases respectively, with 17 bases between them. There are 17 residues in the CDR3. CDR3 bases: TGTGCCAGCAGCCTCTCGACCGGGACGCTAGCCAAAAACATTCAGTACTTC. The encoded protein is CASSLSTGTLAKNIQYF.

This clonotype was detected a few times. The chain links TRBV12-3 or TRBV12-4 to TRBJ2-1; TRBD2 agrees at 9 bases. The J segment lost 6 bases and the V segment lost 5 bases, leaving 8 bases of the junction unmatched. The CDR3 has 15 residues. CDR3 residues: CASSPGGLAPNEQFF. Written as DNA, the CDR3 is TGTGCCAGCAGTCCTGGGGGACTAGCACCCAATGAGCAGTTCTTC.

The gene calls are TRBV10-3 and TRBJ1-1; 7 nucleotides match TRBD1. The length of the CDR3 is 14 residues. Losses at the gene ends were 7 bases for V and 0 bases for J; bases not matched to a gene: 5. Per the germline V gene, CDR1 is ENHRY and CDR2 is SYGVKD. The CDR3 spells CAIKSGTVNTEAFF. The CDR3 DNA is TGTGCCATCAAGTCCGGGACAGTGAACACTGAAGCTTTCTTT.

This sequence joins TRBV10-3 and TRBJ1-3, with no clear D. V lost 7 bases to trimming and J lost 0 bases, with 7 bases between them. The CDR3 loop spans 13 amino acids. Germline lookup yields CDR1 ENHRY and CDR2 SYGVKD. CDR3 in amino acids: CAIKPGSGNTIYF. The CDR3 region has the DNA TGTGCCATCAAACCAGGCTCTGGAAACACCATATATTTT.

This CDR3 reads CASSRSAIYEQYF. For the CDR3, the DNA is TGTGCCAGCAGCCGGTCCGCAATCTACGAGCAGTACTTC. The chain employs TRBV11-1 and TRBJ2-7; no clear D gene. Looked up from germline, CDR1 is SGHAT and CDR2 is FQDESV (reference sequence). This CDR3 has 13 amino acids. V dropped 5 bases and J dropped 3 bases, with 11 bases sitting between them.

This clonotype was found many times. The chain has TRBV5-4 and TRBJ2-7; 12 positions agree with TRBD2. The CDR3 has 15 residues. From germline, CDR1 is SGHNT and CDR2 YYREEE (reference sequence). Trimming took 5 bases from V and 6 from J; bases not matched to a gene: 9. The CDR3 reads CASRSTSGRPSEQYF. CDR3 nucleotide sequence: TGTGCCAGCAGATCCACTAGCGGGAGGCCAAGCGAGCAGTACTTC.

This clonotype came up many times. CDR3 coding DNA: TGCAGTGCTAGAGTCCACTCTAGTTCAGGCGGGGAGCTGTTTTTT. The encoded protein is CSARVHSSSGGELFF. This chain joins TRBV20-1 and TRBJ2-2; D gene uncertain. Germline V gene lookup returns CDR1 DFQATT and CDR2 SNEGSKA (reference sequence). This CDR3 is 15 amino acids long. V was clipped by 1 base and J by 7 bases, with 16 bases between them.

This clonotype was detected only a few times. The chain combines TRBV11-2 with TRBJ1-6, with 7 bases aligning to TRBD1. The CDR3 has 11 amino acids. The V gene's germline CDR1 is SGHAT and CDR2 FQNNGV. The J segment lost 18 bases and the V segment lost 6 bases, leaving 8 bases of the junction unmatched. CDR3 in amino acids: CASRAGDRCHF. CDR3 sequence (DNA): TGTGCCAGCAGGGCGGGGGACAGATGCCACTTT.

Note on this clonotype: A much larger clone differs by one base, so this may be a read error. This chain uses TRBV6-2 or TRBV6-3 with TRBJ1-5, with TRBD1 as a possible D gene (6 bases). CDR1 is MNHEY and CDR2 is SVGEGT in the germline V gene. The CDR3 is 14 residues long. Written as DNA, the CDR3 is TGTGCCAGCAGTTACGGACAGAGCAATCAGCTCCAGCATTTT. Translation: CASSYGQSNQLQHF.

There are many counts of this clonotype. This sequence joins TRBV5-1 and TRBJ1-1; no firm D call. The germline CDR1 and CDR2 sequences are SGHRS and YFSETQ. Deletions cut 3 bases from V and 1 base from J, with 10 bases between. The CDR3 contains 14 residues. CDR3 bases: TGCGCCAGCAGCTCCACGTGGCCGAACACTGAAGCTTTCTTT. Its translation is CASSSTWPNTEAFF.

This clonotype was detected only a few times. This chain links TRBV7-9 with TRBJ2-5; no definite D call. V lost 5 bases, J lost 3 bases, and 10 bases lay in between. The CDR3 covers 13 residues. Germline V gives CDR1 SEHNR, CDR2 FQNEAQ (reference sequence). The CDR3 region is CASSRYSKETQYF. The CDR3 DNA follows: TGTGCCAGCAGCCGATACAGTAAAGAGACCCAGTACTTC.

As for this clonotype: Given a much more abundant clone one base away, this may be a read error. The gene calls are TRBV6-5 and TRBJ2-3; D unclear. Germline V CDR1 and CDR2: MNHEY, SVGAGI. The ends were cut back, 0 bases at V and 0 bases at J, with 7 bases in the middle. This CDR3 contains 15 residues. As DNA, the CDR3 is TGTGCCAGCAGTTACTCGGCGGAAAGCACAGATACGCAGTATTTT. Its protein product is CASSYSAESTDTQYF.

This clonotype was counted only a few times. The J gene is TRBJ2-1, the V gene TRBV19; TRBD2 aligns across 8 bases. Per the germline V gene, CDR1 is LNHDA and CDR2 is SQIVND (reference sequence). This CDR3 region has 16 residues. J was trimmed by 1 base and V by 3 bases; bases with no gene match: 5. The CDR3 nucleotides are TGTGCCAGTAGTATGTCGCGGGGGGTTTCCTACAATGAGCAGTTCTTC. Translated: CASSMSRGVSYNEQFF.

The sample holds many counts of this clonotype. This chain uses TRBV5-4 with TRBJ1-3, with TRBD1 identical over 9 bases. CDR1 SGHNT and CDR2 YYREEE come from the germline V gene (reference sequence). The J segment lost 5 bases and the V segment lost 5 bases, leaving 5 bases of the junction unmatched. This CDR3 spans 14 amino acids. The DNA of the CDR3 is TGTGCCAGCAGTTCCGGGACAGGGAGAAACACCATATATTTT. Translated, it gives CASSSGTGRNTIYF.

This clonotype was seen a few times. The chain links TRBV5-8 to TRBJ2-7, with 7 positions matching TRBD1. Germline V gene lookup returns CDR1 SGHTS and CDR2 YDEGEE. Trimming at V came to 4 bases and at J to 3 bases, leaving 4 bases not matched to a gene. This CDR3 is 13 amino acids long. The CDR3 loop reads CASSRDRNYEQYF. In nucleotides, the CDR3 is TGTGCCAGCAGCCGGGACAGAAACTACGAGCAGTACTTC.

The chain uses TRBV7-6 and TRBJ1-5, with D possibly TRBD1 on 5 matching bases. The CDR3 sequence is 16 residues long. The ends were cut back, 1 base at V and 3 bases at J, with 13 bases in the middle. The germline V gene encodes CDR1 SGHVS and CDR2 FNYEAQ. The CDR3 nucleotides read TGTGCCAGCAGCTTAGGCGTTGACAGCTACAATCAGCCCCAGCATTTT. It translates to CASSLGVDSYNQPQHF.

This clonotype appeared a few times. The rearrangement links TRBV5-1 to TRBJ2-5; D perhaps matches TRBD1 (5 bases). The ends were cut back, 2 bases at V and 2 bases at J, with 13 bases in the middle. Germline V gives CDR1 SGHRS, CDR2 YFSETQ. CDR3 size: 15 residues. This CDR3 is CASSLGASPQETQYF. CDR3 bases: TGCGCCAGCAGCTTAGGGGCTTCTCCTCAAGAGACCCAGTACTTC.

The sample holds many counts of this clonotype. V usage is TRBV4-1 and J usage is TRBJ1-1; 9 positions match TRBD1. J was trimmed by 4 bases and V by 4 bases; bases with no gene match: 7. The CDR3 consists of 15 residues. Germline V gene lookup returns CDR1 MGHRA and CDR2 YSYEKL. The CDR3 bases are TGCGCCAGCAGCCCCTTGGGGACAGGGCGCACTGAAGCTTTCTTT. Translated: CASSPLGTGRTEAFF.

This clonotype was observed a few times. The rearrangement uses TRBV5-1 and TRBJ1-1, with D unclear. CDR1 SGHRS and CDR2 YFSETQ come from the germline V gene. V lost 5 bases to trimming and J lost 2 bases, with 13 bases between them. This CDR3 is 14 amino acids long. Here the CDR3 reads CASRPTTDNTEAFF. CDR3 sequence (DNA): TGCGCCAGCAGACCAACTACAGATAACACTGAAGCTTTCTTT.

This clonotype was detected a few times. The chain links TRBV6-5 to TRBJ1-2; weak D call: TRBD1 (6 bases). The length of the CDR3 is 13 residues. V was pared by 10 bases and J by 4 bases, with 16 bases between. Germline values: CDR1 MNHEY, CDR2 SVGAGI. CDR3 sequence (DNA): TGTGCCACCTTTGGGGGGCGAGGCTATGGCTACACCTTC. It encodes CATFGGRGYGYTF.

This clonotype was observed many times. The V call is TRBV5-1, the J call TRBJ2-1, with 7 bases that match TRBD1. The CDR3 spans 14 residues. J was trimmed by 4 bases and V by 4 bases; bases with no gene match: 5. Germline V gene lookup returns CDR1 SGHRS and CDR2 YFSETQ. The CDR3, as DNA: TGCGCCAGCAGCAGGGGACAGATTTACAATGAGCAGTTCTTC. It translates to CASSRGQIYNEQFF. The full variable domain, its missing parts supplied by reference TRBV5-1 and TRBJ2-1, is KAGVTQTPRYLIKTRGQQVTLSCSPISGHRSVSWYQQTPGQGLQFLFEYFSETQRNKGNFPGRFSGRQFSNSRSEMNVSTLELGDSALYLCASSRGQIYNEQFFGPGTRLTVL.

This clonotype occurred a few times. This chain uses TRBV6-4 with TRBJ2-3; the match to TRBD2 covers 8 bases. Trimming cost V 4 bases and J 4 bases; bases outside gene matches: 4. The CDR3 extends over 14 amino acids. In germline, CDR1 is MRHNA, CDR2 SNTAGT. CDR3 sequence (DNA): TGTGCCAGCAGTGTTGCGGGGGGCTCAGATACGCAGTATTTT. As protein: CASSVAGGSDTQYF.

This clonotype was observed many times. The chain has TRBV7-6 and TRBJ1-1, with 8 bases fitting TRBD1. Germline CDR1 and CDR2: SGHVS and FNYEAQ. Trimming removed 6 bases from V and 6 bases from J; junction bases left unmatched: 6. This CDR3 is built from 13 residues. In nucleotides, the CDR3 is TGTGCCAGCAGACAGGGGGGCAGCGCTGAAGCTTTCTTT. Translating it yields CASRQGGSAEAFF.

Ten or more counts support this clonotype. This chain uses TRBV28 with TRBJ1-1; 9 bases match TRBD1. Per germline, CDR1 MDHEN and CDR2 SYDVKM. With V trimmed by 4 bases and J by 8 bases, 8 bases remained unmatched. The CDR3 totals 14 residues. Here the CDR3 DNA reads TGTGCCAGCAGTTCTCGGACAGGGGACGCCGAAGCTTTCTTT. Translating gives CASSSRTGDAEAFF.

This clonotype was recorded once. The genes are TRBV4-3 and TRBJ1-6; D is perhaps TRBD1 (6 bases). Between the trimmed V and J ends, which lost 4 bases and 7 bases, there was a span of 14 bases. The CDR3 spans 15 residues. Looked up from germline, CDR1 is LGHNA and CDR2 is YSLEER. CDR3 sequence reads: CASSRAHRENSPLHF. CDR3 nucleotides: TGCGCCAGCAGCCGAGCTCACAGGGAAAATTCACCCCTCCACTTT.